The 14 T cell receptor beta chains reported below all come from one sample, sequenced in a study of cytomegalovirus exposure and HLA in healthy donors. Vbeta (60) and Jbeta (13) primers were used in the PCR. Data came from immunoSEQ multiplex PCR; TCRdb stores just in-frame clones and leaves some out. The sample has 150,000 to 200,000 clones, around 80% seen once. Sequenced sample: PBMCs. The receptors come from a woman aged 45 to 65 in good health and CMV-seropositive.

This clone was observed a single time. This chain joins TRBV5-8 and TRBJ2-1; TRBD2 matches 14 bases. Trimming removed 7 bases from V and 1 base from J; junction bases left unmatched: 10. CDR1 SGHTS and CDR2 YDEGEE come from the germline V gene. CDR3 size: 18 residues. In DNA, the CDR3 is TGTGCCAGCCCCAGGGGACTAGCGGGAGACGGGTCCTACAATGAGCAGTTCTTC. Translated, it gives CASPRGLAGDGSYNEQFF.

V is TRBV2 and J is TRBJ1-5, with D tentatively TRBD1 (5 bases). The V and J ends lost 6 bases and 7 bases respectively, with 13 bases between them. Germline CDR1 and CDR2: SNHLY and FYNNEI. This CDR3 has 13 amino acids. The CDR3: CASSQQVGQPQHF. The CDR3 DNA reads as TGTGCCAGCAGCCAACAGGTCGGGCAGCCCCAGCATTTT.

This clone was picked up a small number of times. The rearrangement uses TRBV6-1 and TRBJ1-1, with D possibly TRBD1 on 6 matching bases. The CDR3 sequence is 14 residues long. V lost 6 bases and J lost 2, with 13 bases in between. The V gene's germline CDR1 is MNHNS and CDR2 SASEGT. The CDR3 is CASSRTDENTEAFF. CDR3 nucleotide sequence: TGTGCCAGCAGCCGGACAGACGAAAACACTGAAGCTTTCTTT.

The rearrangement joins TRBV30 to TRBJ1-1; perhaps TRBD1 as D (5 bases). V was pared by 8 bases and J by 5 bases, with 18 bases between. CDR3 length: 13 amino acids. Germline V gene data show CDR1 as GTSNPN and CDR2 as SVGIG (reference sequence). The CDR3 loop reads CAGYRLAGTEAFF. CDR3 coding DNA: TGTGCCGGTTACAGGTTGGCTGGGACTGAAGCTTTCTTT.

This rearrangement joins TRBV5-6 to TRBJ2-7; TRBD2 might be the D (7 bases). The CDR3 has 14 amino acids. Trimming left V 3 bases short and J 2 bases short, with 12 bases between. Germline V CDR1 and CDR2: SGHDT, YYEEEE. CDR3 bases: TGTGCCAGCAGCTGGGAGGGGGGAACCTACGAGCAGTACTTC. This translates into CASSWEGGTYEQYF.

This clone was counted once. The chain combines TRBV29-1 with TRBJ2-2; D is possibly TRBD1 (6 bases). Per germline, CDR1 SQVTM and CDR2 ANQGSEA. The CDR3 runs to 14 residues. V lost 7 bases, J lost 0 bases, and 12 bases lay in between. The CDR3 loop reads CSAGTGSNTGELFF. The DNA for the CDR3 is TGCAGCGCGGGAACAGGGTCGAACACCGGGGAGCTGTTTTTT.

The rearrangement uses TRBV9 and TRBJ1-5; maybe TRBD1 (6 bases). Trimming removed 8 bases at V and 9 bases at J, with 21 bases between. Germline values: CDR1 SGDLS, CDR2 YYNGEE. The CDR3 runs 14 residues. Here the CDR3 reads CARGGAGATRPQHF. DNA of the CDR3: TGTGCCAGGGGGGGGGCAGGGGCAACCCGGCCCCAGCATTTT.

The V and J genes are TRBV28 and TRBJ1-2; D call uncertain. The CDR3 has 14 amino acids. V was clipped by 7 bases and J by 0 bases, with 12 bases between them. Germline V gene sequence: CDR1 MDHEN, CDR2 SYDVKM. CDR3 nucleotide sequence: TGTGCCAGCACCACGCACGGGGCTAACTATGGCTACACCTTC. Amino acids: CASTTHGANYGYTF.

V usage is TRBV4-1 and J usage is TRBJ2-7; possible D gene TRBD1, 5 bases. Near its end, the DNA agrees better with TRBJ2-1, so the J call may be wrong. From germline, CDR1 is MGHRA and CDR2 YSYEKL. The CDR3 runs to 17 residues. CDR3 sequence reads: CASSQGRGRGPYNEQFF. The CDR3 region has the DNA TGCGCCAGCAGCCAAGGTCGTGGAAGGGGCCCTTACAATGAGCAGTTCTTC.

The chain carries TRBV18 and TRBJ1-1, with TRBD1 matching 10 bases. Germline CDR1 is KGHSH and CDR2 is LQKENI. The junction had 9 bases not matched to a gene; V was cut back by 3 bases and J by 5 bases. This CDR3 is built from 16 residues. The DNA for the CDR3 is TGTGCCAGCTCACCGACAGGGGGCGGTGGAGGGACTGAAGCTTTCTTT. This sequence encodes CASSPTGGGGGTEAFF.

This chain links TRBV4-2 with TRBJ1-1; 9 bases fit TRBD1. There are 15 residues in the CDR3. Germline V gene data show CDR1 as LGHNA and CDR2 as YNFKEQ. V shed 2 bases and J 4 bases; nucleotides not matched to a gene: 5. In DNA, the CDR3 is TGTGCCAGCAGCCAAAAACAGGGGGCTGGCACTGAAGCTTTCTTT. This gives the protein CASSQKQGAGTEAFF.

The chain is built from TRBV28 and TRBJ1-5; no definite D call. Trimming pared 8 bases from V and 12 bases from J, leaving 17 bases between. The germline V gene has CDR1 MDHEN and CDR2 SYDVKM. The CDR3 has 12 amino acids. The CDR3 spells CASQSRTSIQHF. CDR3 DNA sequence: TGTGCCAGCCAATCCCGGACTTCTATCCAGCATTTT.

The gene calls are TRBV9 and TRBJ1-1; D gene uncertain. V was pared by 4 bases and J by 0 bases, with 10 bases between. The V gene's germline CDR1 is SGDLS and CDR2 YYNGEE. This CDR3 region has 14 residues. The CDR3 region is CASSLGNMNTEAFF. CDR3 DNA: TGTGCCAGCAGCCTCGGGAACATGAACACTGAAGCTTTCTTT.

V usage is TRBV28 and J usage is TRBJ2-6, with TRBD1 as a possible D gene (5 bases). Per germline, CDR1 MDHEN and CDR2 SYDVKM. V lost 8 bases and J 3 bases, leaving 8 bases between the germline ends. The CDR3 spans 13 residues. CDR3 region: CASWGGGANVLTF. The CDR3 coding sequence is TGTGCCAGCTGGGGCGGTGGGGCCAACGTCCTGACTTTC.